The present T cell receptor beta chain was sequenced within a study of T-cell memory formation after mild COVID-19. Germline lookup yields CDR1 MNHEY and CDR2 SMNVEV (reference sequence). The CDR3 is 15 residues long. J was trimmed by 5 bases and V by 6 bases; bases with no gene match: 7. Worth noting for this clonotype: Its antigen is undetermined.

General study points: Balance between CD4 and CD8 was seen in clones contracting day 15 to 85, and a CD4+ lean was seen in later expanders. Contracting clones localized mainly to CM and EM when CD4+ and mainly to EMRA when CD8+.

MiXCR was run by TCRdb on the 5' RACE reads, yielding one entry per CDR3 protein. The sample includes some 65,000 distinct CDR3 sequences, about a sixth of them seen just once. Material: PBMCs or a T cell subset sorted from them (not recorded which). The source of this sequence is an adult woman who had mild COVID-19 (a few samples of this study predate the infection). Cell type and time point are not known. The chain recombines TRBV27 with TRBJ2-7; 13 bases map to TRBD2. The CDR3 loop is CASRENGLAGDEQYF. DNA for the CDR3: TGTGCCAGCAGGGAAAACGGACTAGCGGGAGACGAGCAGTACTTC.